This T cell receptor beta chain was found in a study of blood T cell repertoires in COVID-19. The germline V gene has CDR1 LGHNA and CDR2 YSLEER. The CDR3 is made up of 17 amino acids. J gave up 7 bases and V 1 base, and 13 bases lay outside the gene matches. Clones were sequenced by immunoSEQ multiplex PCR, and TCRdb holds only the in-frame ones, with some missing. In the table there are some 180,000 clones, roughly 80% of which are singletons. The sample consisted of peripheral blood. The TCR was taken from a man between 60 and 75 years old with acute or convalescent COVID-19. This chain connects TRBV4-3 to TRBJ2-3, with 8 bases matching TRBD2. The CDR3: CASSQAFAGGRINTQYF. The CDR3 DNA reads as TGCGCCAGCAGCCAAGCATTCGCGGGGGGCCGGATTAATACGCAGTATTTT.